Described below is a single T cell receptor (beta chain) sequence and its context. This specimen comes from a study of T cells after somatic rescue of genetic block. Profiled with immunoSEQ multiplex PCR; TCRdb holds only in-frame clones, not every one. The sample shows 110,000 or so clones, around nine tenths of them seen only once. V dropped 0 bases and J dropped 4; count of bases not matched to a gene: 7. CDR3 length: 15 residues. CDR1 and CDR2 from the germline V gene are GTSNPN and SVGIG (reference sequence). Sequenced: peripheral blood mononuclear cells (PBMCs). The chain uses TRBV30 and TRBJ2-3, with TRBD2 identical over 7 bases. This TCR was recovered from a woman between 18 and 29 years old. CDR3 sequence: CAWSVGGGTSDTQYF. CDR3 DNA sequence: TGTGCCTGGAGTGTTGGCGGGGGTACGTCAGATACGCAGTATTTT.